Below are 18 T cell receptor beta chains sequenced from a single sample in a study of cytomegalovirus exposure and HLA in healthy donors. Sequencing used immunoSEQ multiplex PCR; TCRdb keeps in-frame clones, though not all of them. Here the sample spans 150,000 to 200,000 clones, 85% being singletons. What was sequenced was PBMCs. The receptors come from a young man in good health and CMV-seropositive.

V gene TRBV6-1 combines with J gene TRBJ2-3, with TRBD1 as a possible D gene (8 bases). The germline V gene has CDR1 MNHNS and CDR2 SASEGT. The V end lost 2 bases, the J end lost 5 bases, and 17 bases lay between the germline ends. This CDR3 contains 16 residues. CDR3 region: CASSESNNRGGDTQYF. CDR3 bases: TGTGCCAGCAGTGAATCTAATAACAGGGGGGGAGATACGCAGTATTTT.

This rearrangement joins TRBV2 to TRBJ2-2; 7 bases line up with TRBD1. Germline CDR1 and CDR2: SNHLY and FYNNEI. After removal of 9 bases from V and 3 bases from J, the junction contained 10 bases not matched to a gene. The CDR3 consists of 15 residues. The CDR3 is CAREPDRRDTGELFF. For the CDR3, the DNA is TGTGCCAGGGAGCCGGACAGGCGAGACACCGGGGAGCTGTTTTTT.

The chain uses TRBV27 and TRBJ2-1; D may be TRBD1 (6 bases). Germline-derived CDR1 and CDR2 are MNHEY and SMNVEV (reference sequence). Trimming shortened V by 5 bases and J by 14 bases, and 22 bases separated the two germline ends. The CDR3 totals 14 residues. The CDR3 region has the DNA TGTGCCAGCAGTCCTACTCCGGGACACCGTGTTAAGTTCTTC. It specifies CASSPTPGHRVKFF.

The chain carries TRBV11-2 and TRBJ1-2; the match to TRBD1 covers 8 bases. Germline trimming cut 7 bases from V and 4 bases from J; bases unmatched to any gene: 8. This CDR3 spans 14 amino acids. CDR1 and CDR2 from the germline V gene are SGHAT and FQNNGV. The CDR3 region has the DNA TGTGCCAGCACCGCAGGGGGCTCGTTCTATGGCTACACCTTC. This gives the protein CASTAGGSFYGYTF.

The CDR3 DNA is TGTGCAAGTCGCTTAGCGCACCCGGACTCTGGGCAGTTCTTC. It codes for CASRLAHPDSGQFF. The chain combines TRBV12-2 with TRBJ2-1; TRBD2, the table's D call, lacks a check against the DNA. TRBV12-2 is described as a pseudogene. The CDR3 has 14 amino acids.

The CDR3 coding sequence is TGTGCCAGCAGTCCCGACAGAAACTACTATGGCTACACCTTC. It codes for CASSPDRNYYGYTF. The J gene is TRBJ1-2, the V gene TRBV6-5, with a possible D match to TRBD1 (5 bases). Germline CDR1 MNHEY, CDR2 SVGAGI. V lost 5 bases and J lost 3, with 13 bases in between. The CDR3 has 14 residues.

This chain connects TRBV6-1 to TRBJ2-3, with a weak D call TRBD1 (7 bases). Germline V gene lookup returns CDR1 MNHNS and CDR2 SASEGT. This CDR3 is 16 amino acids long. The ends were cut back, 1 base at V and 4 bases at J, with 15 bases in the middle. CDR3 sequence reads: CASSEVGGGEADTQYF. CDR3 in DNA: TGTGCCAGCAGTGAAGTTGGAGGGGGCGAGGCAGATACGCAGTATTTT.

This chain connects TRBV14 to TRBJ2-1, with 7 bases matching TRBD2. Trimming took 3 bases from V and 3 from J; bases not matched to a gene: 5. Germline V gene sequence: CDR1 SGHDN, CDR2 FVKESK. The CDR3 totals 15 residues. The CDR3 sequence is CASSHRLAHYNEQFF. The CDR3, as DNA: TGTGCCAGCAGCCACCGACTAGCCCACTACAATGAGCAGTTCTTC.

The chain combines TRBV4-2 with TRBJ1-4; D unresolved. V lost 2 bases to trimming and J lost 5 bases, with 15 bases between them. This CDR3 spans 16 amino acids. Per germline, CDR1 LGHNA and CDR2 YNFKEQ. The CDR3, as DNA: TGTGCCAGCAGCCAAAAAGGAGGAGGAAACAATGAAAAACTGTTTTTT. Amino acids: CASSQKGGGNNEKLFF.

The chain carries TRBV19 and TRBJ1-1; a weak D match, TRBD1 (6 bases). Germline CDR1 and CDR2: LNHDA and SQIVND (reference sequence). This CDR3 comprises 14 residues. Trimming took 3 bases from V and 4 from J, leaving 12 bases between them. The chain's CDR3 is CASSIGGGGTEAFF. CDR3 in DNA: TGTGCCAGTAGTATTGGGGGAGGGGGCACTGAAGCTTTCTTT.

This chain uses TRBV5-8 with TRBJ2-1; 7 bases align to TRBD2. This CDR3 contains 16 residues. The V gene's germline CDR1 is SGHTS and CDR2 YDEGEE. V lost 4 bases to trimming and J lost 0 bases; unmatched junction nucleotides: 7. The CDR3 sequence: CASSPNGGGSYNEQFF. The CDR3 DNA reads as TGTGCCAGCAGCCCTAATGGGGGGGGCTCCTACAATGAGCAGTTCTTC.

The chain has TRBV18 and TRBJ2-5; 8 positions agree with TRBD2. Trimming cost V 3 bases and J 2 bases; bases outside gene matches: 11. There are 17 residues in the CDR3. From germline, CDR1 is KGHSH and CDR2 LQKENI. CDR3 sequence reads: CASSPVATRGAQETQYF. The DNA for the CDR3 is TGTGCCAGCTCACCGGTGGCGACGCGGGGGGCACAAGAGACCCAGTACTTC.

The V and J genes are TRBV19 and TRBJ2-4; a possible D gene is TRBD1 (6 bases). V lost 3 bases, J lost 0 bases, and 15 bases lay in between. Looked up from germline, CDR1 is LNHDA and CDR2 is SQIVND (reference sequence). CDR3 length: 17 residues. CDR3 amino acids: CASSIPIGGLAKNIQYF. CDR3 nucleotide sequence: TGTGCCAGTAGTATCCCAATTGGGGGCTTAGCCAAAAACATTCAGTACTTC.

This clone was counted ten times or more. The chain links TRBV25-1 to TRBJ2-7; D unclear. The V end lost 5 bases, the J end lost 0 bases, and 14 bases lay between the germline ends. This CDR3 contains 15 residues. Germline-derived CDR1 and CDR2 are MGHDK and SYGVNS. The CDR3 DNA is TGTGCCAGCAGTTCGAGGAAAGGCCTCTCCTACGAGCAGTACTTC. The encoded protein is CASSSRKGLSYEQYF.

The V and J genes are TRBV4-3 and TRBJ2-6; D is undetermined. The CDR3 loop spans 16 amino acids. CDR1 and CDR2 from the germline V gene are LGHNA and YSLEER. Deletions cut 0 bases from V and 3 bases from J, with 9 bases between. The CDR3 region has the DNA TGCGCCAGCAGCCAAGATTTATCGGGTGGGGCCAACGTCCTGACTTTC. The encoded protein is CASSQDLSGGANVLTF.

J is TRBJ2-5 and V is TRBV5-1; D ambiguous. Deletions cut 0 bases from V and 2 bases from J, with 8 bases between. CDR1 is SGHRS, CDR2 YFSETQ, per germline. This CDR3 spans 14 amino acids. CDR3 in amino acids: CASSLVADQETQYF. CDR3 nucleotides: TGCGCCAGCAGCTTGGTGGCGGATCAAGAGACCCAGTACTTC.

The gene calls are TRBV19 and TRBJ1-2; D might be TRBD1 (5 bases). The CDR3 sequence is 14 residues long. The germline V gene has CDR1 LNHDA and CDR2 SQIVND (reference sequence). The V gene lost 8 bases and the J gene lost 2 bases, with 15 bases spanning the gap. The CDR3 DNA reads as TGTGCCAGTGGGGCTTTGTTGGGAAACTATGGCTACACCTTC. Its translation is CASGALLGNYGYTF. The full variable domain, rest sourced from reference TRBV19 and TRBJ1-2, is DGGITQSPKYLFRKEGQNVTLSCEQNLNHDAMYWYRQDPGQGLRLIYYSQIVNDFQKGDIAEGYSVSREKKESFPLTVTSAQKNPTAFYLCASGALLGNYGYTFGSGTRLTVV.

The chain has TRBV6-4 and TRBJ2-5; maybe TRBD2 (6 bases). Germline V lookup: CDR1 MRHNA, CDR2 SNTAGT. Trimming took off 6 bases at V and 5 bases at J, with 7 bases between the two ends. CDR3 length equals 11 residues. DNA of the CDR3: TGTGCCAGCAGGGCGGGGGAGACCCAGTACTTC. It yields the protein CASRAGETQYF.